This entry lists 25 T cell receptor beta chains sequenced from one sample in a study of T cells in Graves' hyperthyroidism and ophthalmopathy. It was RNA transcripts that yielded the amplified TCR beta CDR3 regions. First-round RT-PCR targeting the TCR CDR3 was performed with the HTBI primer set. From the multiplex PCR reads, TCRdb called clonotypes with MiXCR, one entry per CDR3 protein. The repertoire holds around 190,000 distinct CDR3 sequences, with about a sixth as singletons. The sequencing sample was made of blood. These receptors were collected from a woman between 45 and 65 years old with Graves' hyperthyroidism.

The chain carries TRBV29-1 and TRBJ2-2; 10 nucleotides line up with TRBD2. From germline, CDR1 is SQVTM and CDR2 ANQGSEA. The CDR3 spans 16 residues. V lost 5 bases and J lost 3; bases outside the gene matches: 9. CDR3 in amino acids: CSVSPLAGVDTGELFF. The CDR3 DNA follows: TGCAGCGTTTCCCCCCTAGCGGGAGTCGACACCGGGGAGCTGTTTTTT.

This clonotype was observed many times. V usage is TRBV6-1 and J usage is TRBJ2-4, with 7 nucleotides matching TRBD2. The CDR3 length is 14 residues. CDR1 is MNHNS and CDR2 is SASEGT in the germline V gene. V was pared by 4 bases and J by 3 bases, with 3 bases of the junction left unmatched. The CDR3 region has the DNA TGTGCCAGCAGTGCACCGGGAGGCAAAAACATTCAGTACTTC. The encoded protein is CASSAPGGKNIQYF.

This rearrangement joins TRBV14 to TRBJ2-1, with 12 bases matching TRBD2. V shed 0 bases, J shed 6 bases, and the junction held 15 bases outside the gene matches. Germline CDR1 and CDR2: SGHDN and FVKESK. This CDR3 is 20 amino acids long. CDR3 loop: CASSQEPLAGGPFFSNEQFF. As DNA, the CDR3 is TGTGCCAGCAGCCAAGAGCCCCTAGCGGGAGGGCCGTTTTTCTCCAATGAGCAGTTCTTC. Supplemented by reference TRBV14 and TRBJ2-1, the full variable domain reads EAGVTQFPSHSVIEKGQTVTLRCDPISGHDNLYWYRRVMGKEIKFLLHFVKESKQDESGMPNNRFLAERTGGTYSTLKVQPAELEDSGVYFCASSQEPLAGGPFFSNEQFFGPGTRLTVL.

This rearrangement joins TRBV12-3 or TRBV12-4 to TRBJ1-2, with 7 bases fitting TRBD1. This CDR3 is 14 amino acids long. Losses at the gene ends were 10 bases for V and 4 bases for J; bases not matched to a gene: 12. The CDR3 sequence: CATTGTARFYGYTF. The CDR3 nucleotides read TGTGCCACCACCGGGACAGCGAGATTCTATGGCTACACCTTC.

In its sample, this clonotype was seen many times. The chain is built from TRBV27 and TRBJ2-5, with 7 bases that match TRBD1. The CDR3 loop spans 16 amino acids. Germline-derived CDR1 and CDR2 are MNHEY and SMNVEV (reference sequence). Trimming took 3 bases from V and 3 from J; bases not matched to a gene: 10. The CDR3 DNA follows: TGTGCCAGCAGTTTGAAGGAACAGGGGTTCGAAGAGACCCAGTACTTC. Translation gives CASSLKEQGFEETQYF.

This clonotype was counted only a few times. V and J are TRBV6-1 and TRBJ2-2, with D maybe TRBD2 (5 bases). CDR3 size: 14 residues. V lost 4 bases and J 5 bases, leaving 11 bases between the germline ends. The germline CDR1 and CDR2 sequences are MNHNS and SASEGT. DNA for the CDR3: TGTGCCAGCAGTGGCGGAGGACGTACCGGGGAGCTGTTTTTT. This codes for CASSGGGRTGELFF.

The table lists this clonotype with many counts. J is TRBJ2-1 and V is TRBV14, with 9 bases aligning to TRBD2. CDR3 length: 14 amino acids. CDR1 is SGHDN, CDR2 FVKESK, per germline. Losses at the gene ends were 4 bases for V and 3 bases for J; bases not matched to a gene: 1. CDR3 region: CASSRLADYNEQFF. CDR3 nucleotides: TGTGCCAGCAGCCGACTAGCGGACTACAATGAGCAGTTCTTC.

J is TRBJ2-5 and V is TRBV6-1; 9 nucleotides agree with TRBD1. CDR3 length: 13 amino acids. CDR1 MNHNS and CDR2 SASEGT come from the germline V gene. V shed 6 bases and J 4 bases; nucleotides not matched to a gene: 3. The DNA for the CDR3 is TGTGCCAGCAGAACGACAGGGGGAGAGACCCAGTACTTC. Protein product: CASRTTGGETQYF.

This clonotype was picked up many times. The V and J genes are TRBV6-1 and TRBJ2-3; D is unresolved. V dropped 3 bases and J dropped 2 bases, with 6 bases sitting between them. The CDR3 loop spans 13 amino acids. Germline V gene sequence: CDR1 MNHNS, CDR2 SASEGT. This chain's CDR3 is CASSEVYTDTQYF. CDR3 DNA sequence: TGTGCCAGCAGTGAGGTCTACACAGATACGCAGTATTTT.

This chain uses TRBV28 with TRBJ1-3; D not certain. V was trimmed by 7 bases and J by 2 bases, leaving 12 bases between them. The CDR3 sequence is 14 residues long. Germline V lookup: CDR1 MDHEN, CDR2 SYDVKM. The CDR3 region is CASTPGGTGNTIYF. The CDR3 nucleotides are TGTGCCAGCACCCCTGGAGGGACTGGAAACACCATATATTTT.

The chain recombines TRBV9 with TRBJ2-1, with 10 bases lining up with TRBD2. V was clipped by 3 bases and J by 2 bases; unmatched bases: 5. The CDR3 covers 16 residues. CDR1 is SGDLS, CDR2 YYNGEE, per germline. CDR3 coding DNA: TGTGCCAGCAGCGAGAGGGGGACTAGCGCCTACAATGAGCAGTTCTTC. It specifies CASSERGTSAYNEQFF.

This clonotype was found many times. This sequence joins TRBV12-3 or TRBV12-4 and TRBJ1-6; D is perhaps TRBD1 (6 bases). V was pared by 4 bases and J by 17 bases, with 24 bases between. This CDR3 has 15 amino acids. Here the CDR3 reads CASSSTGLGGSPFHF. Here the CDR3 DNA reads TGTGCCAGCAGTTCCACGGGGTTAGGGGGGTCCCCCTTCCACTTT.

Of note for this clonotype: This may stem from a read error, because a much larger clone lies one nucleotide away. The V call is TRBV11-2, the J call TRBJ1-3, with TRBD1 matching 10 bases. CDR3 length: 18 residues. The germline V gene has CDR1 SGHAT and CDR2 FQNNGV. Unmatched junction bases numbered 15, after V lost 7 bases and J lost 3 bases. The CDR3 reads CASTSPAGQGRFGNTIYF. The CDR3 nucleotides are TGTGCCAGCACCTCCCCCGCGGGACAGGGGCGCTTTGGAAACACCATATATTTT.

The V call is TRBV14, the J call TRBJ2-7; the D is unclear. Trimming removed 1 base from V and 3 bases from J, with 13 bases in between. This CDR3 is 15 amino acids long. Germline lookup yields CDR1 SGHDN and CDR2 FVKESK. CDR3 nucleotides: TGTGCCAGCAGCCAAGGGTCCGGGTGGGTCTACGAGCAGTACTTC. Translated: CASSQGSGWVYEQYF. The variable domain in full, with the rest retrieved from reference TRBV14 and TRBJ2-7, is EAGVTQFPSHSVIEKGQTVTLRCDPISGHDNLYWYRRVMGKEIKFLLHFVKESKQDESGMPNNRFLAERTGGTYSTLKVQPAELEDSGVYFCASSQGSGWVYEQYFGPGTRLTVT.

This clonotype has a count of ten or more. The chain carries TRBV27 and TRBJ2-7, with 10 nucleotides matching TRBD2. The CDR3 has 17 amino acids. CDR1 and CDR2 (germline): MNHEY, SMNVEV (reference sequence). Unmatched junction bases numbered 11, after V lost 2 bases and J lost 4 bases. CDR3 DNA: TGTGCCAGCAGTTTACTAGCGGGAGATTCGCTTGGGTACGAGCAGTACTTC. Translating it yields CASSLLAGDSLGYEQYF.

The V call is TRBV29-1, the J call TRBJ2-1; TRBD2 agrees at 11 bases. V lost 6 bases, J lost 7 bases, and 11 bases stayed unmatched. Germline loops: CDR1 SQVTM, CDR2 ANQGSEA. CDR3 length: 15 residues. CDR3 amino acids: CSVTPGLAGPNEQFF. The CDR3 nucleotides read TGCAGCGTAACCCCTGGACTAGCGGGTCCAAATGAGCAGTTCTTC.

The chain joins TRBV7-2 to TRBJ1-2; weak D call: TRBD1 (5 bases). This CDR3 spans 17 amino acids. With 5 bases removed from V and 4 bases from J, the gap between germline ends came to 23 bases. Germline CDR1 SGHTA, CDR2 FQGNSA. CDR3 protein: CASSHWGTGTSSYGYTF. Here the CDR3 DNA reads TGTGCCAGCAGCCATTGGGGGACCGGGACGAGCAGCTATGGCTACACCTTC.

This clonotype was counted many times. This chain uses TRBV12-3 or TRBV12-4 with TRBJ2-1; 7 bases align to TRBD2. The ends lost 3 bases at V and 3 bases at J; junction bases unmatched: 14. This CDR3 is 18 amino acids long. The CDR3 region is CASSFRAGLSRLYNEQFF. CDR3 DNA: TGTGCCAGCAGTTTTCGAGCGGGACTTTCCCGGCTCTACAATGAGCAGTTCTTC.

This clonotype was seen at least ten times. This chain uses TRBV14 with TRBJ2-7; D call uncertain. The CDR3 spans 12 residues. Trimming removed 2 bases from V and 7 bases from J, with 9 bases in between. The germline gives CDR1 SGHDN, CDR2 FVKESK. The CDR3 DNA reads TGTGCCAGCAGCCAAACATTAAGGGAGCAGTACTTC. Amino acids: CASSQTLREQYF.

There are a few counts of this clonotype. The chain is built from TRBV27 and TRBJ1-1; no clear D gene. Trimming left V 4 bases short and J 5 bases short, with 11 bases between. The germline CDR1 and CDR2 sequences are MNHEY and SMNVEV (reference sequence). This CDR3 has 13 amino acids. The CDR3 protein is CASSSPPGTEAFF. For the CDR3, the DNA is TGTGCCAGCAGTTCTCCGCCCGGGACTGAAGCTTTCTTT.

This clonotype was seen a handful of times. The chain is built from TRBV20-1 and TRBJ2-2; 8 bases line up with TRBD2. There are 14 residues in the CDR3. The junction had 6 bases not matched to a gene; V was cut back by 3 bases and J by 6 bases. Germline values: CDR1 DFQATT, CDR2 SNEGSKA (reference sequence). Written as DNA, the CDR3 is TGCAGTGCTAGCGGGAGGGGCGTACCCGGGGAGCTGTTTTTT. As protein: CSASGRGVPGELFF.

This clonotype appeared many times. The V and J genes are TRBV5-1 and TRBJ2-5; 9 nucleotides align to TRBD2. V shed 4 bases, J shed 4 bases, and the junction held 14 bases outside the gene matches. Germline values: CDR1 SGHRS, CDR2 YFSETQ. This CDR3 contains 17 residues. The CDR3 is CASSPRGSGSYGETQYF. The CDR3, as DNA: TGCGCCAGCAGCCCGCGGGGTAGCGGGAGCTACGGAGAGACCCAGTACTTC.

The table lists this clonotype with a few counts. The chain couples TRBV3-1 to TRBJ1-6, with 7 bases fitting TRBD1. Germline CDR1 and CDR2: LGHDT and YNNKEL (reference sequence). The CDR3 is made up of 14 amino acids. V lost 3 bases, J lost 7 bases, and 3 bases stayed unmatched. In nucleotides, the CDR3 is TGTGCCAGCAGCCAGGACAGGACAAATTCACCCCTCCACTTT. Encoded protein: CASSQDRTNSPLHF.

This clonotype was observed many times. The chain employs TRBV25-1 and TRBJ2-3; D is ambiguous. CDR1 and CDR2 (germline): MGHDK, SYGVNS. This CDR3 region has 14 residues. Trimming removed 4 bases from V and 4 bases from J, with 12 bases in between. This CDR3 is CASSASERPDTQYF. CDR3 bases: TGTGCCAGCAGTGCCTCGGAGAGGCCAGATACGCAGTATTTT.

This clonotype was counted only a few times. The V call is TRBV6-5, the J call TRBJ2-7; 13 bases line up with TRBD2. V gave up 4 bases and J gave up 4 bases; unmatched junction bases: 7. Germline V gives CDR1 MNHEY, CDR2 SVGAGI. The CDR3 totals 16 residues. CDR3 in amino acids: CASSFLRTSGSYEQYF. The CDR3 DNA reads TGTGCCAGCAGTTTTCTGCGGACTAGCGGGAGTTACGAGCAGTACTTC.